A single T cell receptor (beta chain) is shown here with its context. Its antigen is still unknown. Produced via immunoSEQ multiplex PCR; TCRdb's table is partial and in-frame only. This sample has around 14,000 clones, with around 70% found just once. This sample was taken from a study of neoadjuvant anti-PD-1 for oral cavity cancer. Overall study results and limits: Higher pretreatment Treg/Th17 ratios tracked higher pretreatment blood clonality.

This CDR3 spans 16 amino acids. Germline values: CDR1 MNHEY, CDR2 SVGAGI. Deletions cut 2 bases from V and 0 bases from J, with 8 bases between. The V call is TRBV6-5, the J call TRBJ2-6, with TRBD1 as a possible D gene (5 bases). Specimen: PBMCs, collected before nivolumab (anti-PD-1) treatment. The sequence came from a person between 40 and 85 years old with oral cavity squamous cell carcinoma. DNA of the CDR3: TGTGCCAGCAGTTACGACAGACGCTCTGGGGCCAACGTCCTGACTTTC. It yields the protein CASSYDRRSGANVLTF.